The rows below give T cell receptor beta chains drawn from one sample of a study of OX40 agonist ivuxolimab in advanced cancers. Clones were read by immunoSEQ multiplex PCR, and TCRdb kept only the in-frame ones, dropping some. This table holds approximately 77,000 clones, about 89% found once. This material consisted of CD4+ or CD8+ T cells sorted from blood, taken in a trial of the OX40 agonist ivuxolimab. Every receptor here comes from an adult with an advanced solid tumor such as melanoma, head and neck, liver or kidney cancer. The CDR3 runs from the conserved cysteine through the conserved F or W. The order of the fields is clone size, D gene, J gene, V gene, CDR3 DNA, CDR3 protein. A D gene is named only where the DNA matches it firmly. Clone size is given for some rows only: seen once, a few or many times, or a class if the clone is expanded.

NA NA TRBJ1-4 TRBV7-9 TGTGCCAGCAGCTTAGGGGAACAGGGTGGTGGAGAAAAACTGTTTTTT CASSLGEQGGGEKLFF
once TRBD2 TRBJ2-5 TRBV29-1 TGCAGCGCCCAAACTAGCGGGACGGAGACCCAGTACTTC CSAQTSGTETQYF
NA NA TRBJ1-2 TRBV29-1 TGCAGCGTTGATCAGGGTGGCTACACCTTC CSVDQGGYTF
NA NA TRBJ2-7 TRBV15 TGTGCCACCAGCAGAGATGTAGTAGCCTCCTACGAGCAGTACTTC CATSRDVVASYEQYF
NA NA TRBJ2-1 TRBV27 TGTGCCAGCAGTTTATGGGGGACCCTCTCGGGCAATGAGCAGTTCTTC CASSLWGTLSGNEQFF
NA TRBD1 TRBJ1-4 TRBV5-1 TGCGCCAGCAGCTTAGAAGGACAGGGATATGAAAAACTGTTTTTT CASSLEGQGYEKLFF
NA TRBD1 TRBJ1-2 TRBV28 TGTGCCAGCAGTTTCGACAGGGTGTCGGGAGGCTACACCTTC CASSFDRVSGGYTF
once NA TRBJ2-1 TRBV14 TGTGCCAGCAGCCGACCCAAGAGGGGGCTAGCGGGCGTTCCATACAATGAGCAGTTCTTC CASSRPKRGLAGVPYNEQFF
NA TRBD2 TRBJ2-3 TRBV6-1 TGTGCCAGCAGTGCCGGGGGGTACACAGATACGCAGTATTTT CASSAGGYTDTQYF
NA NA TRBJ2-2 TRBV9 TGTGCCAGCAGCTCGCGGGGCACCGGGGAGCTGTTTTTT CASSSRGTGELFF
few NA TRBJ2-7 TRBV7-9 TGTGCCAGCAGTCCTGGTGGTTTGGGCGAGCAGTACTTC CASSPGGLGEQYF
NA TRBD2 TRBJ2-1 TRBV7-6 TGTGCCAGCAGCGTAGGGACGGGACTAGTCGCATCTGAGCAGTTCTTC CASSVGTGLVASEQFF
once TRBD2 TRBJ2-5 TRBV6-5 TGTGCCAGCAGTTACTTAGCGGGAGGTAGACAGACCCAGTACTTC CASSYLAGGRQTQYF
NA NA TRBJ1-1 TRBV6-6 TGTGCCAGCAGTTATGGCGACAAAAACACTGAAGCTTTCTTT CASSYGDKNTEAFF
NA TRBD2 TRBJ2-7 TRBV4-2 TGTGCCAGCAGCCAAGAGGGGTTGGCTAGCGGGAGGGCCGACGAGCAGTACTTC CASSQEGLASGRADEQYF